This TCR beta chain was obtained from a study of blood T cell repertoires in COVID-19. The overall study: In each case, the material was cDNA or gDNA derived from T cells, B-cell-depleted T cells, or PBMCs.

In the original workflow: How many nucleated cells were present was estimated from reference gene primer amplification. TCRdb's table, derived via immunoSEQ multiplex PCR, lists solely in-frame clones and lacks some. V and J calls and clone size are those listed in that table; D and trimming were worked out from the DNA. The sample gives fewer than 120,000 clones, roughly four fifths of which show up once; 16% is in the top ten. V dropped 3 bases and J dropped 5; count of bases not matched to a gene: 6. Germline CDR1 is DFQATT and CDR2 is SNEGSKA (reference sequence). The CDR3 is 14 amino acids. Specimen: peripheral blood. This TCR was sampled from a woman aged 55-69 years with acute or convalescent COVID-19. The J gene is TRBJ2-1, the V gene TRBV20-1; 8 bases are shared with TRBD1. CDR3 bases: TGCAGTGCTAGTTCGACAGGGGTGGACAATGAGCAGTTCTTC. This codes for CSASSTGVDNEQFF.